This T cell receptor (beta chain) was sequenced in a study of blood T cell repertoires in COVID-19. Germline V CDR1 and CDR2: SNHLY, FYNNEI. The J segment lost 6 bases and the V segment lost 3 bases, leaving 4 bases of the junction unmatched. CDR3 length: 14 residues. In the source study's methods: It was from reference gene primer amplification that nucleated cell counts were estimated. Some clones are missing from TCRdb's copy, which holds only in-frame ones; the method was immunoSEQ multiplex PCR. D and trimming come from the DNA, and the V and J calls and clone size come from that table. The table has 200,000 or so clones, roughly 80% seen once.

The chain couples TRBV2 to TRBJ2-1, with 8 bases that match TRBD1. Material for sequencing was peripheral blood. This TCR derives from a man aged 25 to 40 with active or convalescent COVID-19. CDR3 in DNA: TGTGCCAGCAGTGATGGACAGGGACCCAATGAGCAGTTCTTC. This gives the protein CASSDGQGPNEQFF.